The rows below give T cell receptor beta chains drawn from one sample of a study of cytotoxic CD8 clonotypes in ibrutinib-treated CLL. The data were produced by immunoSEQ multiplex PCR, yet TCRdb's version contains in-frame clones alone and is incomplete. The sample has about 27,000 clones; approximately 71% are singletons. Source: PBMCs, taken after 24 months of ibrutinib treatment. The receptors shown here come from a human donor with chronic lymphocytic leukemia. The CDR3 runs from the conserved cysteine through the conserved F or W. The D gene is left open where the match is weak. The size entry is marked missing in some rows and otherwise reads once, few, many or a size class.

CDR3 DNA | CDR3 protein | D gene | J gene | clone size | CDR3 length | V gene
TGTGCCAGCGGAGCTAAGGTCAGGGGGGGAAATGAGCAGTTCTTC | CASGAKVRGGNEQFF | . | TRBJ2-1 | . | 15 | TRBV2
TGTGCCAGCAGGGGACCGGGACAAAGGATCACCGGGGAGCTGTTTTTT | CASRGPGQRITGELFF | . | TRBJ2-2 | . | 16 | TRBV25-1
TGTGCCAGCAGGCTTCACTATGGCTACACCTTC | CASRLHYGYTF | . | TRBJ1-2 | . | 11 | TRBV2
TGTGCCAGCACCCGTCCAGGGGTGAGGAATCAGCCCCAGCATTTT | CASTRPGVRNQPQHF | . | TRBJ1-5 | few | 15 | TRBV6-1
TGTGCCTGGAGTGCGACAGGCTATGGCTACACCTTC | CAWSATGYGYTF | . | TRBJ1-2 | few | 12 | TRBV30
TGCGCCAGCAGCCAAGATAGGGGGATCGGGGAGACCCAGTACTTC | CASSQDRGIGETQYF | . | TRBJ2-5 | . | 15 | TRBV4-3
TGTGCCAGCAGCCCGGGGGGGGACAAGGACGAGCAGTACTTC | CASSPGGDKDEQYF | TRBD2 | TRBJ2-7 | . | 14 | TRBV7-6
TGTGCCAGCAGCCTACAGGGAGATGGGGCCTACGAGCAGTACTTC | CASSLQGDGAYEQYF | . | TRBJ2-7 | . | 15 | TRBV5-6
TGTGCCAGCAAACTGACAGGGATGGACAATCAGCCCCAGCATTTT | CASKLTGMDNQPQHF | TRBD1 | TRBJ1-5 | . | 15 | TRBV2
TGTGCCAGCAGCTTTCCCGGAACCTACGAGCAGTACTTC | CASSFPGTYEQYF | . | TRBJ2-7 | few | 13 | TRBV5-6
TGCGCCAGCAGCCTAGGGACTGAAGCTTTCTTT | CASSLGTEAFF | . | TRBJ1-1 | large | 11 | TRBV10-2
TGCGCCAGCAGCTTGGTGGGGGAGTCTGGGGCCAACGTCCTGACTTTC | CASSLVGESGANVLTF | . | TRBJ2-6 | . | 16 | TRBV5-1
TGTGCCAGCAGCCCCCTCGGGACTAGCGGGGTTAGCACAGATACGCAGTATTTT | CASSPLGTSGVSTDTQYF | TRBD2 | TRBJ2-3 | . | 18 | TRBV7-3
TGTGCCAGCAGCGTAGCTGGGGTTCCCTCCTACGAGCAGTACTTC | CASSVAGVPSYEQYF | . | TRBJ2-7 | once | 15 | TRBV9
TGTGCCAGCAGCGTAGTGCCCTCGCTGGGCTCTGGGGCCAACGTCCTGACTTTC | CASSVVPSLGSGANVLTF | . | TRBJ2-6 | . | 18 | TRBV9
TGTGCCAGCAGCTTAACGGGAGGTGGCGAGCAGTACTTC | CASSLTGGGEQYF | . | TRBJ2-7 | . | 13 | TRBV7-3
TGTGCCAGCCGGCAGGGGTTTTATGGCTACACCTTC | CASRQGFYGYTF | . | TRBJ1-2 | . | 12 | TRBV28
TGTGCCAGCAGAGTTGTCACCGGGGAGCTGTTTTTT | CASRVVTGELFF | . | TRBJ2-2 | . | 12 | TRBV6-1
TGTGCCAGTAGACAGGGGTTATACAATGAGCAGTTCTTC | CASRQGLYNEQFF | TRBD1 | TRBJ2-1 | once | 13 | TRBV19
TGCGCCAGCAGCCAGAAGAATAGCGGGGGGCCAGGTACGCAGTATTTT | CASSQKNSGGPGTQYF | TRBD2 | TRBJ2-3 | few | 16 | TRBV4-3
TGTGCCAGCCGCTACAGCTTGGGGTCGAGGGGCACTGAAGCTTTCTTT | CASRYSLGSRGTEAFF | . | TRBJ1-1 | . | 16 | TRBV13
TGTGCCGCCAGGGACAACCAGCGCGAGCAGTACTTC | CAARDNQREQYF | . | TRBJ2-7 | . | 12 | TRBV2
TGTGCCAGCAGGCCCTCCCTCAACTATGGCTACACCTTC | CASRPSLNYGYTF | . | TRBJ1-2 | . | 13 | TRBV6-5
TGCGCCAGCTCAAAGACACCTAATGAAAAACTGTTTTTT | CASSKTPNEKLFF | . | TRBJ1-4 | . | 13 | TRBV10-1
TGTGCCAGCAGCTTAGAAGGACAGGCCGTATACGAGCAGTACTTC | CASSLEGQAVYEQYF | TRBD1 | TRBJ2-7 | . | 15 | TRBV11-2
TGCGCCAGCAGCCAAGATTTCGGGTACTATGTAGGCTACACCTTC | CASSQDFGYYVGYTF | . | TRBJ1-2 | few | 15 | TRBV4-3
TGTGCCAGCAGTTTACAGGGGCCCCACGAGCAGTACTTC | CASSLQGPHEQYF | . | TRBJ2-7 | . | 13 | TRBV28
TGCGCCAGCAACCGGGACAGGGCCTACAATGAGCAGTTCTTC | CASNRDRAYNEQFF | TRBD1 | TRBJ2-1 | . | 14 | TRBV5-1
TGTGCCAGTAGTATTGCCTGGGGCAATCAGCCCCAGCATTTT | CASSIAWGNQPQHF | . | TRBJ1-5 | once | 14 | TRBV19
TGTGCCAGCAGTTACTCGGGGGGCACGGGGAACACTGAAGCTTTCTTT | CASSYSGGTGNTEAFF | . | TRBJ1-1 | . | 16 | TRBV27
TGTGCCAGCACCGGGGACAGGGCTTTAAACGAGCAGTACTTC | CASTGDRALNEQYF | TRBD1 | TRBJ2-7 | . | 14 | TRBV7-8
TGTGCCAGCTCGATCAGGGGCTACGAGCAGTACTTC | CASSIRGYEQYF | . | TRBJ2-7 | . | 12 | TRBV18
TGTGCCAGCAGTTCTTCCGGAGGGGCCAACGTCCTGACTTTC | CASSSSGGANVLTF | . | TRBJ2-6 | . | 14 | TRBV6-6
TGTGCCAGCAGTGATCACGATAATCAGCCCCAGCATTTT | CASSDHDNQPQHF | . | TRBJ1-5 | . | 13 | TRBV25-1
TGTGCCAGCAGATCACAGGGGCCCAAAGGGTCCTACGAGCAGTACTTC | CASRSQGPKGSYEQYF | TRBD1 | TRBJ2-7 | . | 16 | TRBV28
TGTGCCAGCAGTGACAGGGAGAGCACAGATACGCAGTATTTT | CASSDRESTDTQYF | TRBD1 | TRBJ2-3 | few | 14 | TRBV6-5